The rows below give T cell receptor beta chains drawn from one sample of a study of cytomegalovirus exposure and HLA in healthy donors. Measured with immunoSEQ multiplex PCR; TCRdb has only the in-frame clones, and not every one. The data show 210,000 or so clones, over 65% seen once. What was sequenced was PBMCs. Receptors originate from a human donor in good health. Each CDR3 is given with its conserved first and last residue. D genes are given only for firm matches. Not all rows give a size; the values are once, few, many and, for expanded clones, a class.

CDR3 DNA,CDR3 protein,D gene,V gene,CDR3 length,clone size,J gene
TGTGCCAGCAGCTTAGAATTGGGACTAGAGGCTGAGCAGTTCTTC,CASSLELGLEAEQFF,TRBD2,TRBV11-3,15,NA,TRBJ2-1
TGTGCCAGCACCCCGGAGTATTCCTACGAGCAGTACTTC,CASTPEYSYEQYF,NA,TRBV7-8,13,NA,TRBJ2-7
TGTGCCAGCAGACAGGGGTGGAGCCTTGGCTACGAGCAGTACTTC,CASRQGWSLGYEQYF,TRBD1,TRBV7-2,15,NA,TRBJ2-7
TGCGCCAGCAGCCGGGACAGGGAAGAGGGCGAGCAGTACTTC,CASSRDREEGEQYF,TRBD1,TRBV5-1,14,once,TRBJ2-7
TGTGCCAGCAGCTTAATGACTAGCGGGTACAGTGAGCAGTTCTTC,CASSLMTSGYSEQFF,TRBD2,TRBV7-3,15,NA,TRBJ2-1
TGTGCCAGCAGGAGACAGGGAAGCACAGATACGCAGTATTTT,CASRRQGSTDTQYF,TRBD1,TRBV6-1,14,NA,TRBJ2-3
TGTGCCAGCAGCTTGGGGCTACTAGTTGAACAAGAGACCCAGTACTTC,CASSLGLLVEQETQYF,NA,TRBV5-8,16,NA,TRBJ2-5
TGTGCCACCAGCAGCCTCTGGACAGGGACCTCCTACAATGAGCAGTTCTTC,CATSSLWTGTSYNEQFF,TRBD1,TRBV15,17,NA,TRBJ2-1
TGTGCCAGCTCACCCACAGGGGGCGCAGCTTTCTTT,CASSPTGGAAFF,TRBD1,TRBV18,12,NA,TRBJ1-1
TGTGCCAGCAGCCCCGGACTAGTTGTCAATGAGCAGTTCTTC,CASSPGLVVNEQFF,TRBD2,TRBV7-2,14,NA,TRBJ2-1
TGTGCCAGCAGCTCCCCTTCTAGCTTCCCTCGGGAGCAGTACTTC,CASSSPSSFPREQYF,NA,TRBV13,15,NA,TRBJ2-7
TGTGCCAGTAGTACCCGACAGAGAGGTACCGGGGAGCTGTTTTTT,CASSTRQRGTGELFF,NA,TRBV19,15,NA,TRBJ2-2
TGTGCCAGCAGTCGCGAACCAAAAAGCCACATTCAGTACTTC,CASSREPKSHIQYF,NA,TRBV27,14,NA,TRBJ2-4
TGTGCCAGCAGCCGGGGACTCTCTACCCACGAGCAGTACTTC,CASSRGLSTHEQYF,NA,TRBV7-2,14,NA,TRBJ2-7
TGTGCCAGTAGTATTTTTCGGGGGTCTGGAAACACCATATATTTT,CASSIFRGSGNTIYF,NA,TRBV19,15,NA,TRBJ1-3
TGTGCCAGCAGCGGCACTAGCGGGAGGAGAAATGAGCAGTTCTTC,CASSGTSGRRNEQFF,TRBD2,TRBV9,15,NA,TRBJ2-1
TGTGCCAGCAGCTCGGCAGGGGATCCCCTTTGGAGAAACACCATATATTTT,CASSSAGDPLWRNTIYF,NA,TRBV5-8,17,NA,TRBJ1-3
TGTGCCAGCAGCTTTGACCCGGGACAGGGTACAGATACGCAGTATTTT,CASSFDPGQGTDTQYF,TRBD1,TRBV7-9,16,NA,TRBJ2-3
TGTGCCAGCTTTACGGGGTGGACCTCTGGAAACACCATATATTTT,CASFTGWTSGNTIYF,NA,TRBV28,15,NA,TRBJ1-3
TGTGCCAGCAGCTTAGCCGGGAACACCGGGGAGCTGTTTTTT,CASSLAGNTGELFF,NA,TRBV7-9,14,NA,TRBJ2-2
TGCGCCAGCAGCCAAGATAATCTAGCGGAACCCACAGATACGCAGTATTTT,CASSQDNLAEPTDTQYF,TRBD2,TRBV4-3,17,once,TRBJ2-3
TGTGCCAGCAGCACAGGCAATAGCGGGGGAGAGACCCAGTACTTC,CASSTGNSGGETQYF,TRBD2,TRBV7-9,15,once,TRBJ2-5
TGTGCCAGCAGATCGGGGGTGGCGTCTGGAAACACCATATATTTT,CASRSGVASGNTIYF,NA,TRBV9,15,NA,TRBJ1-3
TGTGCCAGCGGTCAATTGGGGAGGGACTATGGCTACACCTTC,CASGQLGRDYGYTF,NA,TRBV7-9,14,NA,TRBJ1-2
TGTGCCTGGAGTGTTGGGCTGTACAATGAGCAGTTCTTC,CAWSVGLYNEQFF,NA,TRBV30,13,NA,TRBJ2-1
TGTGCCAACCCTAGGGAGACTACAGATACGCAGTATTTT,CANPRETTDTQYF,NA,TRBV2,13,NA,TRBJ2-3
TGTGCCAGCAGCTTGTTAAGGGGGAACACTGAAGCTTTCTTT,CASSLLRGNTEAFF,NA,TRBV7-9,14,NA,TRBJ1-1
TGTGCCAGTAGGCCTACCCTAGCGGGAGGTTCCTACAATGAGCAGTTCTTC,CASRPTLAGGSYNEQFF,TRBD2,TRBV19,17,NA,TRBJ2-1
TGTGCCAGCAGACCCGGGAGTGGGAATTCACCCCTCCACTTT,CASRPGSGNSPLHF,NA,TRBV2,14,NA,TRBJ1-6
TGCGCCAGCAGCCCTAGGACAGGGGATTCGACTGAAGCTTTCTTT,CASSPRTGDSTEAFF,TRBD1,TRBV5-1,15,NA,TRBJ1-1
TGTGCCAGCAGCTCCCGTCCCCCGTGGCACTATGGCTACACCTTC,CASSSRPPWHYGYTF,NA,TRBV7-9,15,NA,TRBJ1-2
TGTGCTAGTGGGCACCGGGACAGATCCTACGAGCAGTACTTC,CASGHRDRSYEQYF,TRBD1,TRBV12-5,14,NA,TRBJ2-7
TGTGCCAGTAGCCCACGACAGGGGGCAAGTCGGACTGAAGCTTTCTTT,CASSPRQGASRTEAFF,TRBD1,TRBV19,16,NA,TRBJ1-1
TGTGCCAGCAGTTCCAGGGGGTCTTGGACAGATACGCAGTATTTT,CASSSRGSWTDTQYF,TRBD1,TRBV28,15,NA,TRBJ2-3
TGTGCCAGCAGTGAAGGCAGGGGAAGCTATGGCTACACCTTC,CASSEGRGSYGYTF,NA,TRBV2,14,NA,TRBJ1-2
TGTGCCAGTAGGGGGACAGGAAGTAGCAATCAGCCCCAGCATTTT,CASRGTGSSNQPQHF,TRBD1,TRBV19,15,NA,TRBJ1-5
TGTGCCAGCAGCCTTGGGCTCGGGACAGGGGGCGCGAATGGCTACACCTTC,CASSLGLGTGGANGYTF,TRBD1,TRBV5-4,17,NA,TRBJ1-2
TGTGCCAGCAGGGAGAAGAACAGGGGGTTAGGTCTCGAGCAGTACTTC,CASREKNRGLGLEQYF,TRBD1,TRBV6-6,16,NA,TRBJ2-7
TGTGCCAGCAGCGAAGGACGACAGGGTTCAGAGGAGACCCAGTACTTC,CASSEGRQGSEETQYF,TRBD1,TRBV7-9,16,NA,TRBJ2-5
TGTGCCAGTAGGGTCTCGGGCAATCAGCCCCAGCATTTT,CASRVSGNQPQHF,NA,TRBV19,13,NA,TRBJ1-5
TGTGCCAGCAGTGAACTAGCGGGAGGAGGCGGGGAGCTGTTTTTT,CASSELAGGGGELFF,TRBD2,TRBV6-4,15,NA,TRBJ2-2
TGCAGCGTTGGGGCCTTCACCGGGGAGCTGTTTTTT,CSVGAFTGELFF,NA,TRBV29-1,12,few,TRBJ2-2
TGTGCCAGTAGTATAGCCGGACAGGGATCCTACGAGCAGTACTTC,CASSIAGQGSYEQYF,TRBD1,TRBV19,15,NA,TRBJ2-7
TGTGCCAGCAGTCCGCGGGACAGGGACCTACCTGAAGCTTTCTTT,CASSPRDRDLPEAFF,TRBD1,TRBV25-1,15,NA,TRBJ1-1
TGTGCCAGCAGGGGGCATGGGACAGGGTACACTGAAGCTTTCTTT,CASRGHGTGYTEAFF,TRBD1,TRBV2,15,once,TRBJ1-1
TGTGCCAGCAGCGCACAACCGTGGGGCATAGGGGACTTC,CASSAQPWGIGDF,NA,TRBV9,13,NA,TRBJ2-7
TGCGCCAGCAGCCCGGGGGGTGGGCCAAACTACAATGAGCAGTTCTTC,CASSPGGGPNYNEQFF,TRBD2,TRBV5-1,16,NA,TRBJ2-1
TGTGCCATCAGTGAGGGTGAGGGGAGGGACGAGCAGTACTTC,CAISEGEGRDEQYF,TRBD2,TRBV10-3,14,few,TRBJ2-7
TGTGCCACCAGCAGAGAGACTAGCGGGAGGGCCAAACGGCACGAGCAGTACTTC,CATSRETSGRAKRHEQYF,TRBD2,TRBV15,18,NA,TRBJ2-7
TGTGCCAGCAGTTTAGAGAGCGGGGGCTCCTTGTACGAGCAGTACTTC,CASSLESGGSLYEQYF,TRBD2,TRBV28,16,NA,TRBJ2-7
TGTGCCAGCAGCTCAGGACTAGCGGGAGGACTCACAGATACGCAGTATTTT,CASSSGLAGGLTDTQYF,TRBD2,TRBV9,17,NA,TRBJ2-3
TGTGCCAGCAGTTTATGGGGCCGCGAGCAGTACTTC,CASSLWGREQYF,NA,TRBV28,12,NA,TRBJ2-7
TGCGCCAGCAGCCCCGACAGGGGGCGCTATGAAAAACTGTTTTTT,CASSPDRGRYEKLFF,TRBD1,TRBV5-1,15,NA,TRBJ1-4
TGTTCCAGCAGCTTTGGACAGGGTCTAATTCCGGATGAGCAGTTCTTC,CSSSFGQGLIPDEQFF,TRBD1,TRBV7-9,16,NA,TRBJ2-1